This T cell receptor (beta chain) was obtained from a study of shared clonotypes between healthy human individuals. Scientists sequenced DNA from unsorted PBMC on ten immunoSEQ deep assay plates. In the original workflow: From ImmunoSEQ came sequences covering only the junction and carrying no quality scores, so filtering differed. The data were produced by immunoSEQ multiplex PCR, yet TCRdb's version contains in-frame clones alone and is incomplete. V and J calls and clone size are copied from that table; D and trimming were computed from the DNA. The sample carries approximately 480,000 clones, about 75% recorded once. Comments on this clone: The same CDR3 arises from other DNA sequences in this sample as well.

V shed 0 bases and J shed 9 bases, with 6 bases lying between them. This CDR3 is built from 12 residues. Germline CDR1 reads LNHDA; CDR2 reads SQIVND (reference sequence). This clonotype originated in a woman in her 40s in good health. Some clones in this sample may be carry-over from other donors' samples. Sequencing used PBMCs. The V and J genes are TRBV19 and TRBJ2-1; D unresolved. CDR3 loop: CASSIDQGEQFF. CDR3 in DNA: TGTGCCAGTAGTATAGATCAAGGTGAGCAGTTCTTC.